Sequencing of this TCR beta chain was carried out in a study of T cell repertoires in cytomegalovirus infection. Study context: From public TCR beta signatures came an indication of both CMV infection and matching HLA type.

This clonotype has ten or more counts. Its specificity is unknown. Notes on the study in general: Summed frequency of shared TCR beta families picked out CMV carriers who also had the relevant HLA. Dominating the ex vivo response were HLA-C-restricted CMV-specific TCR beta clonotypes.

Germline CDR1 MDHEN, CDR2 SYDVKM. The V and J ends lost 6 bases and 5 bases respectively, with 16 bases between them. The CDR3 extends over 14 amino acids. In TCRdb, the reads were re-called with MiXCR into one record per CDR3 protein. The sample contains 250,000 or so distinct CDR3 sequences, about 12% of which appear only once. This sequence was found in a human donor in good health (CMV status not recorded). Some clones in this sample may be carry-over from other donors' samples. The rearrangement joins TRBV28 to TRBJ2-5; a possible D gene is TRBD2 (6 bases). The sample taken for sequencing was PBMCs. Written as DNA, the CDR3 is TGTGCCAGCAGCCTACCCCAGGGAGGTGAGACCCAGTACTTC. This gives the protein CASSLPQGGETQYF.